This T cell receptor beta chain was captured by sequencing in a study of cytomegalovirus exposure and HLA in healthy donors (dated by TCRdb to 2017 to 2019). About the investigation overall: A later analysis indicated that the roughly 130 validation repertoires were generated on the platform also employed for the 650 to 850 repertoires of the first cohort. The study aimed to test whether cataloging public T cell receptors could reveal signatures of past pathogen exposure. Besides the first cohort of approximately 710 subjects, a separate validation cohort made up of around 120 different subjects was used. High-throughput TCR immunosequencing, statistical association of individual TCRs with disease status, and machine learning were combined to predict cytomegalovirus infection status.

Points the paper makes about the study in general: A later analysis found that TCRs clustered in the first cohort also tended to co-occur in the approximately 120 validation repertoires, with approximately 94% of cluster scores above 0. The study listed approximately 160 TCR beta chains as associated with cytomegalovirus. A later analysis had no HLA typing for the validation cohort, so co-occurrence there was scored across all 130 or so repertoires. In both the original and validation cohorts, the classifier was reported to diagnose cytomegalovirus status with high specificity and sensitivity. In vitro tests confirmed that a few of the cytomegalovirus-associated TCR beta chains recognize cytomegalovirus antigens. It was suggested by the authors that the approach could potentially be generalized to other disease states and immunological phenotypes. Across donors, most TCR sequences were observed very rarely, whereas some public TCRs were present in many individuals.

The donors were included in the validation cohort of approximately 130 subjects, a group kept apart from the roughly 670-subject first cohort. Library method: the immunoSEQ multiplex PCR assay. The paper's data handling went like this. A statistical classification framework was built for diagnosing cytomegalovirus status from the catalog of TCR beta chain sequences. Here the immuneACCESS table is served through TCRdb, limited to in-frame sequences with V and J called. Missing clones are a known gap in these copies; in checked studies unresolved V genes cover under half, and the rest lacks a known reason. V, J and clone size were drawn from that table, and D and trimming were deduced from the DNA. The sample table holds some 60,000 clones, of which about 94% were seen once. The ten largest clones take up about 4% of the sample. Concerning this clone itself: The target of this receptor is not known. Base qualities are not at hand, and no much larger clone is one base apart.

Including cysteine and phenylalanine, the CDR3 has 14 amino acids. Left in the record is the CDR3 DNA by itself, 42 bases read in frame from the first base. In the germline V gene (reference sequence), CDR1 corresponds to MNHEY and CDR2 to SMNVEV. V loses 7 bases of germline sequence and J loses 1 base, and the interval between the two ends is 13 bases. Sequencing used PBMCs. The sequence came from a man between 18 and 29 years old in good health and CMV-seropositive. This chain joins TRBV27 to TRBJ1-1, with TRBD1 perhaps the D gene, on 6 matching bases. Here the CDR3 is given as CASTLRGGNTEAFF. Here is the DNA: TGTGCCAGCACCTTAAGGGGGGGGAACACTGAAGCTTTCTTT.